This TCR beta chain was identified in a study of naive and memory T cell subsets. Study outcomes and limitations: Naive repertoires, especially CD8, held a few larger clonotypes, possibly memory cells re-expressing CD45RA. Over 85% of naive TCR sequences appeared only once, unlike memory subsets. Activation and differentiation may alter RNA-based TCR counts.

This CDR3 contains 16 residues. Germline V gene lookup returns CDR1 DFQATT and CDR2 SNEGSKA (reference sequence). The V segment lost 5 bases and the J segment 0 bases; nucleotides outside the gene matches: 8. Both TRBC1 and TRBC2 were covered by a beta constant-region primer of two equimolar oligonucleotides. Nested alpha and beta constant-region primers with the SP2 primer drove four PCR rounds on ligated cDNA. TCRdb ran MiXCR on the UMI-ligation and nested PCR reads and lists one entry per CDR3 protein. The top ten hold roughly 0.6% of the sample, which has over 130,000 distinct CDR3 sequences, about 20% seen once. CD4+ T cell IFNgamma after overnight CMV lysate exposure gave donor CMV status. Cells stained for CD3, CD4, CD8, CD45RA and CD27 were sorted into four subsets. To note about this clonotype: Its antigen is not known.

The gene calls are TRBV20-1 and TRBJ2-1; 9 bases are shared with TRBD2. Sequences were obtained from naive CD8+ T cells from blood. This clonotype was sampled from a human donor in good health. The CDR3 sequence is CSASPSGELSYNEQFF. CDR3 coding DNA: TGCAGTGCTTCTCCTAGCGGGGAACTCTCCTACAATGAGCAGTTCTTC.